The present T cell receptor beta chain was sequenced within a study of T cells in Graves' hyperthyroidism and ophthalmopathy. This clonotype was recorded a few times. Amplification of TCR beta CDR3 regions used RNA as the template. RT-PCR in the first round (using the HTBI primer set) targeted the TCR CDR3. Each CDR3 protein is one row after TCRdb ran MiXCR on the multiplex PCR reads. Of around 400,000 distinct CDR3 sequences listed, approximately 25% are singletons. Sequencing was carried out using blood. The receptor's source is a man aged 45-60 years with Graves' hyperthyroidism.

CDR3 sequence reads: CAIRTGDNEQFF. The CDR3 DNA reads as TGTGCCATCAGAACGGGGGACAATGAGCAGTTCTTC. The rearrangement uses TRBV10-3 and TRBJ2-1; D is perhaps TRBD2 (6 bases). Germline V lookup: CDR1 ENHRY, CDR2 SYGVKD. V gave up 6 bases and J gave up 5 bases, with 8 bases separating them. The CDR3 is 12 amino acids.